A single T cell receptor (beta chain) is shown here with its context. Its matching antigen is unknown. Germline CDR1 and CDR2: SGHAT and FQNNGV. The CDR3 has 13 amino acids. V dropped 3 bases and J dropped 8 bases, with 13 bases sitting between them. The record originates from a study of T cells in Graves' hyperthyroidism and ophthalmopathy. Amplified TCR beta CDR3 regions came from RNA transcripts. First-round RT-PCR targeting the TCR CDR3 was performed with the HTBI primer set. TCRdb reprocessed the multiplex PCR reads via MiXCR and lists one record per CDR3 protein. The sample consists of over 500,000 distinct CDR3 sequences, roughly 45% of them appearing once. The study, taken as a whole, reports: Onset of ophthalmopathy came a median approximately 6.8 months after the model predicted it. Ophthalmopathy could be told apart from stable hyperthyroidism with a 13 V-J model. Blood also held most thyroid clonotypes expanded beyond 0.001.

Diagnostic decisions used clinical symptoms, serum thyroxine and TRAb, thyroid ultrasound and orbital computed tomography. Sample: peripheral blood or thyroid tissue (not recorded which). The V and J genes are TRBV11-2 and TRBJ1-2, with D unclear. The sequence came from an adult woman with Graves' disease, either hyperthyroidism or ophthalmopathy (not recorded which). CDR3 sequence reads: CASSFQRLGGYTF. In DNA, the CDR3 is TGTGCCAGCAGCTTTCAGCGGTTGGGGGGCTACACCTTC.